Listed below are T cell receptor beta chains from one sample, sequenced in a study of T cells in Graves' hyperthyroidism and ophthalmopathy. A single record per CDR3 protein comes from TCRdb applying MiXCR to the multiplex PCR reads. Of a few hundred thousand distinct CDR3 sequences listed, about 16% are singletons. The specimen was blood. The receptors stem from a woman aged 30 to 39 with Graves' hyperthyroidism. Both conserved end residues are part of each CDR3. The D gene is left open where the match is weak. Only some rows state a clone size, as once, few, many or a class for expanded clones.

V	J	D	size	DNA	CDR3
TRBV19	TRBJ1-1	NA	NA	TGTGCCAGTAGTTCCCACCGGGGGGGGAACACTGAAGCTTTCTTT	CASSSHRGGNTEAFF
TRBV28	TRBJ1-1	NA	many	TGTGCCAGCAGTTTTCCGCGGGGGGGTGCTTTCTTT	CASSFPRGGAFF
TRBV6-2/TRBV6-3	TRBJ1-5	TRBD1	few	TGTGCCAGCAGTCCCAGGGGGACACACAATCAGCCCCAGCATTTT	CASSPRGTHNQPQHF
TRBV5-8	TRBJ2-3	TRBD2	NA	TGTGCCAGCAGCTGGACTAGCGGGAGGGCCGGGTCAGCAGATACGCAGTATTTT	CASSWTSGRAGSADTQYF
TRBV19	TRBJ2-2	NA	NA	TGTGCCAGTAGTACCCAAACAGGGATCGGGGAGCTGTTTTTT	CASSTQTGIGELFF
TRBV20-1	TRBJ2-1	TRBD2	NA	TGCAGTGCCGGATTAGCGGGAGGGCCGTACGAGCAGTTCTTC	CSAGLAGGPYEQFF
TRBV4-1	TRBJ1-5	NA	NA	TGCGCCAGCAGCCAAGTTGTGTTGGGGGCGCACAGTCAGCCCCAGCATTTT	CASSQVVLGAHSQPQHF
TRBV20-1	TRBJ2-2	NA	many	TGCAGTGCTGACACCTCGAACACCGGGGAGCTGTTTTTT	CSADTSNTGELFF
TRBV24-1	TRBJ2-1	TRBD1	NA	TGTGCCACCAGTGACACACAGGGGGCGGCTAGCTATGAGCAGTTCTTC	CATSDTQGAASYEQFF
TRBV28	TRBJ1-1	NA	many	TGTGCCAGCAGTTTACTTACAGCCACTGAAGCTTTCTTT	CASSLLTATEAFF
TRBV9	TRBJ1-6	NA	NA	TGTGCCAGCAGCGTCCCCGATTCACCCCTCCACTTT	CASSVPDSPLHF
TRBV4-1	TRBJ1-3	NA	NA	TGCGCCAGCAGCCAAGTCCTGGCGGATCCCACCTCTGGAAACACCATATATTTT	CASSQVLADPTSGNTIYF
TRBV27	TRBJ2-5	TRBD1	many	TGTGCCAGCAGTACGCACAGGGGGCCGGAAGAGACCCAGTACTTC	CASSTHRGPEETQYF
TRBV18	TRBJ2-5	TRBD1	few	TGTGCCAGCTCATACTACCGGACAGGGGAGTACCAAGAGACCCAGTACTTC	CASSYYRTGEYQETQYF
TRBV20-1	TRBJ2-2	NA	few	TGCAGTGCTCGGACTCCCCAGGGCTTCGGGGAGCTGTTTTTT	CSARTPQGFGELFF
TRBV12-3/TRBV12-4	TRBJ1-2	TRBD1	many	TGTGCCAGCAGTCCGACAGGGGGATCTAACTATGGCTACACCTTC	CASSPTGGSNYGYTF
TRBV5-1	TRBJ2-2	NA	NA	TGCGCCAGCAGCATCGGACAGAGATGGGCGGAGGGGGAGCTGTTTTTT	CASSIGQRWAEGELFF
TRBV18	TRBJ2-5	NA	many	TGTGCCAGCTCACCACACGCTCAAGAGACCCAGTACTTC	CASSPHAQETQYF
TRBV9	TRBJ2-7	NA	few	TGTGCCAGCAGCGTAGACCCGAGCTCCTACGAGCAGTACTTC	CASSVDPSSYEQYF
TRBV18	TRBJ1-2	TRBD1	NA	TGTGCCAGCTCACCACGTCAAGGGGGCAATTATGGCTACACCTTC	CASSPRQGGNYGYTF
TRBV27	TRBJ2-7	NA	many	TGTGCCAGCAGTTTACACGGACTCGCTTACGAGCAGTACTTC	CASSLHGLAYEQYF
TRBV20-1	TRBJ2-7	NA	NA	TGCAGTGCTATCACAGGCACCTACGAGCAGTACTTC	CSAITGTYEQYF
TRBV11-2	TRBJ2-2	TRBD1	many	TGTGCCAGCAGCCACATACAGGGGCCGAACACCGGGGAGCTGTTTTTT	CASSHIQGPNTGELFF
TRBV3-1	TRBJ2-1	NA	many	TGTGCCAGCAGTCTTAATTGGAATGAGCAGTTCTTC	CASSLNWNEQFF
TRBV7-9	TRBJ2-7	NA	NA	TGTGCCAGCAGTTCCTCTCGGGGGGCGAAGGAGCAGTACTTC	CASSSSRGAKEQYF
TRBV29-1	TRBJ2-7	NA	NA	TGCAGCGTTCGTTGGGGGCCCGGGGGTTACGAGCAGTACTTC	CSVRWGPGGYEQYF
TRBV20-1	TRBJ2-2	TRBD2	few	TGCAGTGCTAGAATACGCGGGAGGGCCGGCGGGGAGCTGTTTTTT	CSARIRGRAGGELFF
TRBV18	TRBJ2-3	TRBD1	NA	TGTGCCAGCTCAGACGGGACAGCTAGCACAGATACGCAGTATTTT	CASSDGTASTDTQYF
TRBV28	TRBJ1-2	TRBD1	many	TGTGCCAGCAGGGCGGCCCGGGACAGTACTAACTATGGCTACACCTTC	CASRAARDSTNYGYTF
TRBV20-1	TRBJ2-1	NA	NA	TGCAGTGCTAGAAACTGGGCTAGCGTCGGCGATGAGCAGTTCTTC	CSARNWASVGDEQFF
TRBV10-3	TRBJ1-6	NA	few	TGTGCCATCGGAGCAGAGAATTCACCCCTCCACTTT	CAIGAENSPLHF
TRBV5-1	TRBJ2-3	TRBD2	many	TGCGCCAGCAGCTTGGTTCCCGCTAGCGGGCTTAGCACAGATACGCAGTATTTT	CASSLVPASGLSTDTQYF
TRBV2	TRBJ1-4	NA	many	TGTGCCAGCAAGGGGCGGGAATCAAAACTGTTTTTT	CASKGRESKLFF
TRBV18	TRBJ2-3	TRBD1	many	TGTGCCAGCTCAGTTGGGACAGGACTCACAGATACGCAGTATTTT	CASSVGTGLTDTQYF
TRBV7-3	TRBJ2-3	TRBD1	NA	TGTGCCAGCAGCTTAGGACAGGGCTTCGCAGATACGCAGTATTTT	CASSLGQGFADTQYF
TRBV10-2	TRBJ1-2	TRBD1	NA	TGCGCCAGCAGGCCGGCAGGGGGTAACTATGGCTACACCTTC	CASRPAGGNYGYTF
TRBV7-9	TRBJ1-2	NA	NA	TGTGCCAGCAGCTTAGCAGACATAATCTTTTATGGCTACACCTTC	CASSLADIIFYGYTF
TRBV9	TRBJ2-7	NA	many	TGTGCCAGCAGCGCCTCACCCTGGGTAGGGGGGGGACGCTTGGGCGAGCAGTACTTC	CASSASPWVGGGRLGEQYF
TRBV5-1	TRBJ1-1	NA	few	TGCGCCAGCAGTTTCCAGGGGTGGAACACTGAAGCTTTCTTT	CASSFQGWNTEAFF
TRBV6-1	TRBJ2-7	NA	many	TGTGCCAGCAGTCCTGACAGATCGAGCTCCTACGAGCAGTACTTC	CASSPDRSSSYEQYF
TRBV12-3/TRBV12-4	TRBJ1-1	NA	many	TGTGCCAGCGTAAGACAGAACACTGAAGCTTTCTTT	CASVRQNTEAFF